Shown below are 30 T cell receptor beta chains from a single sample sequenced in a study of blood T cell repertoires in COVID-19 (dated by TCRdb to 2018 to 2021). To prepare the library, the immunoSEQ multiplex PCR assay was applied. Here the immuneACCESS table is served through TCRdb, limited to in-frame sequences with V and J called. Missing clones are a known gap in these copies; in checked studies unresolved V genes cover under half, and the rest lacks a known reason. Counted in this sample were some 200,000 clones; roughly 90% of them appeared once. Approximately 0.5% of the sample goes to the ten largest clones. Sequenced material: peripheral blood. The receptors stem from a man aged 45 to 65 with acute or convalescent COVID-19.

The chain links TRBV28 to TRBJ1-5, with D unresolved. V lost 5 bases to trimming and J lost 4 bases, with 15 bases between them. Germline V gene data show CDR1 as MDHEN and CDR2 as SYDVKM. The CDR3 covers 15 residues. CDR3 protein: CASSRGPDGNQPQHF. The CDR3 bases are TGTGCCAGCAGTCGCGGCCCCGACGGGAATCAGCCCCAGCATTTT.

The chain has TRBV7-8 and TRBJ2-2; 7 positions agree with TRBD2. Losses at the gene ends were 6 bases for V and 4 bases for J; bases not matched to a gene: 8. This CDR3 spans 15 amino acids. Germline V gives CDR1 SGHVS, CDR2 FQNEAQ. CDR3 amino acids: CASSQSGISTGELFF. The CDR3 nucleotides read TGTGCCAGCAGTCAGAGCGGGATATCCACCGGGGAGCTGTTTTTT.

The chain joins TRBV19 to TRBJ1-2; TRBD1 aligns across 7 bases. V shed 5 bases, J shed 3 bases, and the junction held 12 bases outside the gene matches. The CDR3 loop spans 16 amino acids. CDR1 and CDR2 from the germline V gene are LNHDA and SQIVND (reference sequence). CDR3 in amino acids: CASSVQGGPLDYGYTF. The DNA of the CDR3 is TGTGCCAGTAGTGTTCAAGGGGGCCCGCTGGACTATGGCTACACCTTC. The variable domain in full, completed from reference TRBV19 and TRBJ1-2, reads DGGITQSPKYLFRKEGQNVTLSCEQNLNHDAMYWYRQDPGQGLRLIYYSQIVNDFQKGDIAEGYSVSREKKESFPLTVTSAQKNPTAFYLCASSVQGGPLDYGYTFGSGTRLTVV.

The chain has TRBV28 and TRBJ1-5; 9 bases line up with TRBD1. The V gene's germline CDR1 is MDHEN and CDR2 SYDVKM. Losses at the gene ends were 5 bases for V and 5 bases for J; bases not matched to a gene: 7. The CDR3 length is 15 residues. The CDR3 here is CASSRPTGGYQPQHF. In DNA, the CDR3 is TGTGCCAGCAGTCGCCCTACAGGGGGCTATCAGCCCCAGCATTTT.

The table lists this clone with a count of one. The chain couples TRBV19 to TRBJ1-2; 12 nucleotides align to TRBD1. Germline V gives CDR1 LNHDA, CDR2 SQIVND (reference sequence). The CDR3 is 16 residues long. Trimming at V came to 5 bases and at J to 5 bases, leaving 9 bases not matched to a gene. CDR3 amino acids: CASSPGRDRGLYGYTF. DNA of the CDR3: TGTGCCAGTAGTCCCGGCCGGGACAGGGGGCTGTATGGCTACACCTTC.

The chain recombines TRBV19 with TRBJ1-5, with TRBD1 identical over 11 bases. CDR1 and CDR2 (germline): LNHDA, SQIVND (reference sequence). V gave up 3 bases and J gave up 4 bases; unmatched junction bases: 5. The CDR3 is 16 residues long. CDR3 region: CASSILGTGGNQPQHF. CDR3 DNA sequence: TGTGCCAGTAGTATTTTGGGGACAGGGGGTAATCAGCCCCAGCATTTT.

This sequence joins TRBV19 and TRBJ2-1; the match to TRBD1 covers 10 bases. CDR3 length equals 13 residues. J gave up 6 bases and V 6 bases, and 2 bases lay outside the gene matches. Germline V gives CDR1 LNHDA, CDR2 SQIVND (reference sequence). CDR3 in DNA: TGTGCCAGTAGACGGACAGGGGGCAATGAGCAGTTCTTC. As protein: CASRRTGGNEQFF.

This chain uses TRBV2 with TRBJ1-3, with a weak D call TRBD1 (6 bases). V was shortened by 5 bases and J by 3 bases, with 20 bases between the two germline ends. This CDR3 contains 17 residues. Germline loops: CDR1 SNHLY, CDR2 FYNNEI. The chain's CDR3 is CASSSPSGVVDGNTIYF. CDR3 nucleotides: TGTGCCAGCAGTAGTCCGTCAGGGGTGGTAGATGGAAACACCATATATTTT.

This sequence joins TRBV6-2 or TRBV6-3 and TRBJ2-7; TRBD1 agrees at 9 bases. CDR3 size: 17 residues. From germline, CDR1 is MNHEY and CDR2 SVGEGT. V lost 6 bases, J lost 2 bases, and 14 bases stayed unmatched. The CDR3 is CASSRDRDTGLPYEQYV. CDR3 DNA: TGTGCCAGCAGCCGGGACAGGGATACCGGGCTTCCCTACGAGCAGTACGTC.

As for this clone: In the same sample, other DNA sequences code for this CDR3. V usage is TRBV5-1 and J usage is TRBJ1-3, with D possibly being TRBD1 (5 bases). The germline CDR1 and CDR2 sequences are SGHRS and YFSETQ. The CDR3 sequence is 14 residues long. V was clipped by 1 base and J by 1 base, with 6 bases between them. CDR3 sequence (DNA): TGCGCCAGCAGCTTGACAGGATCTGGAAACACCATATATTTT. This encodes CASSLTGSGNTIYF.

The V gene is TRBV11-2, the J gene TRBJ1-1, with 8 bases lining up with TRBD1. The CDR3 consists of 13 residues. CDR1 SGHAT and CDR2 FQNNGV come from the germline V gene. Germline trimming cut 1 base from V and 5 bases from J; bases unmatched to any gene: 0. CDR3: CASSLGQGTEAFF. CDR3 in DNA: TGTGCCAGCAGCTTAGGACAGGGGACTGAAGCTTTCTTT.

The V and J genes are TRBV28 and TRBJ1-5, with 10 positions matching TRBD1. J lost 3 bases, V lost 4 bases, and 9 bases had no gene match. Per germline, CDR1 MDHEN and CDR2 SYDVKM. The CDR3 spans 17 residues. CDR3 in amino acids: CASSSELDRGPNQPQHF. CDR3 nucleotide sequence: TGTGCCAGCAGTTCCGAACTCGACAGGGGGCCCAATCAGCCCCAGCATTTT.

V is TRBV25-1 and J is TRBJ1-3; possibly TRBD1 for D (5 bases). Germline lookup yields CDR1 MGHDK and CDR2 SYGVNS. V was shortened by 4 bases and J by 4 bases, with 8 bases between the two germline ends. The CDR3 totals 13 residues. CDR3 nucleotide sequence: TGTGCCAGCAGTGGACAGCCGGGAAACACCATATATTTT. Translating it yields CASSGQPGNTIYF.

The gene calls are TRBV12-3 or TRBV12-4 and TRBJ1-1, with D hard to call. V lost 7 bases and J lost 1, with 10 bases in between. The CDR3 is 13 amino acids. CDR3 nucleotides: TGTGCCAGCACTCCCAGTGCGAACACTGAAGCTTTCTTT. As protein: CASTPSANTEAFF.

The J gene is TRBJ2-7, the V gene TRBV6-1; unclear D gene. V lost 2 bases and J 3 bases, leaving 11 bases between the germline ends. The CDR3 length is 14 residues. CDR1 MNHNS and CDR2 SASEGT come from the germline V gene. As DNA, the CDR3 is TGTGCCAGCAGTGAATTAACAGCATTCTACGAGCAGTACTTC. Protein: CASSELTAFYEQYF.

This chain links TRBV2 with TRBJ2-7; a possible D gene is TRBD1 (6 bases). V lost 3 bases, J lost 5 bases, and 11 bases lay in between. Germline V gene data show CDR1 as SNHLY and CDR2 as FYNNEI. This CDR3 comprises 13 residues. This chain's CDR3 is CASSDRDIDEQYF. The DNA for the CDR3 is TGTGCCAGCAGTGATCGGGACATTGACGAGCAGTACTTC.

The rearrangement joins TRBV4-1 to TRBJ2-7; 7 positions match TRBD1. V was pared by 1 base and J by 3 bases, with 0 bases of the junction left unmatched. Germline assignment: CDR1 MGHRA and CDR2 YSYEKL. This CDR3 contains 13 residues. The CDR3 region has the DNA TGCGCCAGCAGCCAAGGGACAGGCTACGAGCAGTACTTC. This codes for CASSQGTGYEQYF.

This clone has a single count. Additional DNA sequences in this sample encode the identical CDR3. This sequence joins TRBV7-2 and TRBJ1-2; 8 bases match TRBD1. J was trimmed by 3 bases and V by 6 bases; bases with no gene match: 3. The CDR3 is made up of 13 amino acids. The germline CDR1 and CDR2 sequences are SGHTA and FQGNSA. DNA of the CDR3: TGTGCCAGCAGTCAACAGGGGGACTATGGCTACACCTTC. Amino acid sequence: CASSQQGDYGYTF.

This clone was seen a single time. The V and J genes are TRBV29-1 and TRBJ2-4; possible D gene TRBD1, 5 bases. The CDR3 contains 13 residues. Germline V lookup: CDR1 SQVTM, CDR2 ANQGSEA. V was shortened by 7 bases and J by 7 bases, with 17 bases between the two germline ends. The CDR3 reads CSAKVGDWNIQYF. In nucleotides, the CDR3 is TGCAGCGCAAAAGTAGGGGATTGGAACATTCAGTACTTC.

The chain couples TRBV30 to TRBJ2-1, with 14 bases fitting TRBD2. The CDR3 totals 15 residues. Unmatched junction bases numbered 3, after V lost 1 base and J lost 7 bases. Germline CDR1 and CDR2: GTSNPN and SVGIG (reference sequence). The DNA of the CDR3 is TGTGCCTGGAGTGGCGGACTAGCGGGAGGAAATGAGCAGTTCTTC. The encoded protein is CAWSGGLAGGNEQFF.

The J gene is TRBJ2-3, the V gene TRBV5-4, with D possibly matching TRBD2 (6 bases). Germline lookup yields CDR1 SGHNT and CDR2 YYREEE (reference sequence). The V end lost 4 bases, the J end lost 1 base, and 13 bases lay between the germline ends. This CDR3 comprises 15 residues. CDR3 coding DNA: TGTGCCAGCAGCGGAGCGGGTAGAGGCACAGATACGCAGTATTTT. The encoded protein is CASSGAGRGTDTQYF.

This clone was picked up one time. The chain recombines TRBV11-2 with TRBJ1-4; D not resolved. This CDR3 region has 13 residues. Germline V gives CDR1 SGHAT, CDR2 FQNNGV. With 2 bases removed from V and 7 bases from J, the gap between germline ends came to 8 bases. CDR3 loop: CASSLRLAEKLFF. CDR3 DNA sequence: TGTGCCAGCAGCTTAAGACTGGCTGAAAAACTGTTTTTT. The whole variable domain, filled in from reference TRBV11-2 and TRBJ1-4, reads EAGVAQSPRYKIIEKRQSVAFWCNPISGHATLYWYQQILGQGPKLLIQFQNNGVVDDSQLPKDRFSAERLKGVDSTLKIQPAKLEDSAVYLCASSLRLAEKLFFGSGTQLSVL.

The V call is TRBV7-3, the J call TRBJ2-3, with 10 bases fitting TRBD1. V trimming: 5 bases; J trimming: 6 bases; junction bases outside the gene matches: 8. The CDR3 contains 15 residues. CDR1 is SGHTA and CDR2 is FQGTGA in the germline V gene. The CDR3 is CASSDRGRPEDTQYF. The CDR3, as DNA: TGTGCCAGCAGCGACAGGGGGCGGCCAGAGGATACGCAGTATTTT.

CDR3 amino acids: CASSFEGDSNQPQHF. DNA of the CDR3: TGTGCCAGCAGTTTTGAGGGAGATAGCAATCAGCCCCAGCATTTT. The rearrangement joins TRBV28 to TRBJ1-5, with D unresolved. Germline V gives CDR1 MDHEN, CDR2 SYDVKM. The CDR3 length is 15 residues. The germline V and J ends were trimmed by 3 bases and 0 bases, with 9 bases remaining between them.

The chain links TRBV6-1 to TRBJ2-3; 8 nucleotides line up with TRBD2. Unmatched junction bases numbered 7, after V lost 3 bases and J lost 5 bases. Looked up from germline, CDR1 is MNHNS and CDR2 is SASEGT. The CDR3 is made up of 15 amino acids. The DNA for the CDR3 is TGTGCCAGCAGTGACCAGCGGGAGTGGGGAGATACGCAGTATTTT. Protein product: CASSDQREWGDTQYF.

V and J are TRBV5-1 and TRBJ2-1; 8 bases map to TRBD2. Germline values: CDR1 SGHRS, CDR2 YFSETQ. Trimming at V came to 0 bases and at J to 3 bases, leaving 2 bases not matched to a gene. The CDR3 is made up of 15 amino acids. This CDR3 reads CASSLEREGYNEQFF. In DNA form, the CDR3 reads TGCGCCAGCAGCTTGGAACGGGAGGGCTACAATGAGCAGTTCTTC.

This chain joins TRBV6-1 and TRBJ2-7; TRBD2 aligns across 8 bases. Per the germline V gene, CDR1 is MNHNS and CDR2 is SASEGT. The CDR3 has 15 amino acids. The V gene end was trimmed by 2 bases and the J gene end by 6 bases; junction bases not matched to a gene: 9. CDR3 protein: CASSEFVSGGAEQYF. The CDR3 region has the DNA TGTGCCAGCAGTGAATTTGTTTCGGGGGGGGCCGAGCAGTACTTC.

Comment on this clone: This sample includes further DNA sequences coding for the same CDR3. V usage is TRBV7-9 and J usage is TRBJ2-7; 12 nucleotides match TRBD2. Trimming removed 3 bases from V and 7 bases from J; junction bases left unmatched: 4. CDR3 length equals 14 residues. CDR1 and CDR2 (germline): SEHNR, FQNEAQ (reference sequence). As DNA, the CDR3 is TGTGCCAGCAGCTTGGGGCTAGCGGGAGGGGAGCAGTACTTC. This codes for CASSLGLAGGEQYF.

The chain has TRBV6-2 or TRBV6-3 and TRBJ2-1; D not certain. V was trimmed by 0 bases and J by 0 bases, leaving 9 bases between them. The germline V gene encodes CDR1 MNHEY and CDR2 SVGEGT. The length of the CDR3 is 16 residues. The CDR3 DNA is TGTGCCAGCAGTTACTCGTACGTGAGCTCCTACAATGAGCAGTTCTTC. Its protein product is CASSYSYVSSYNEQFF.

V usage is TRBV5-1 and J usage is TRBJ2-3; 8 bases match TRBD2. This CDR3 spans 17 amino acids. The ends lost 0 bases at V and 3 bases at J; junction bases unmatched: 9. CDR1 is SGHRS, CDR2 YFSETQ, per germline. The DNA of the CDR3 is TGCGCCAGCAGCTTGGCCCCAATAGCGGGAAGAACAGATACGCAGTATTTT. Encoded protein: CASSLAPIAGRTDTQYF.